This T cell receptor (beta chain) was recovered during a study of cytomegalovirus exposure and HLA in healthy donors. PCR amplification relied on 60 Vbeta primers (plus 13 Jbeta primers). Sequenced by immunoSEQ multiplex PCR; TCRdb stores in-frame clones only, minus some. This table holds about 150,000 clones, approximately 80% found once. The CDR3 is 15 residues long. Germline CDR1 is MDHEN and CDR2 is SYDVKM. Trimming removed 2 bases from V and 6 bases from J, with 14 bases in between. The sample taken for sequencing was PBMCs. The receptor was isolated from a young man in good health and CMV-seronegative. The chain uses TRBV28 and TRBJ2-1; D is perhaps TRBD2 (7 bases). CDR3 nucleotides: TGTGCCAGCAGTTTAAAAGGGGGGGGAGGCAATGAGCAGTTCTTC. Residues: CASSLKGGGGNEQFF.